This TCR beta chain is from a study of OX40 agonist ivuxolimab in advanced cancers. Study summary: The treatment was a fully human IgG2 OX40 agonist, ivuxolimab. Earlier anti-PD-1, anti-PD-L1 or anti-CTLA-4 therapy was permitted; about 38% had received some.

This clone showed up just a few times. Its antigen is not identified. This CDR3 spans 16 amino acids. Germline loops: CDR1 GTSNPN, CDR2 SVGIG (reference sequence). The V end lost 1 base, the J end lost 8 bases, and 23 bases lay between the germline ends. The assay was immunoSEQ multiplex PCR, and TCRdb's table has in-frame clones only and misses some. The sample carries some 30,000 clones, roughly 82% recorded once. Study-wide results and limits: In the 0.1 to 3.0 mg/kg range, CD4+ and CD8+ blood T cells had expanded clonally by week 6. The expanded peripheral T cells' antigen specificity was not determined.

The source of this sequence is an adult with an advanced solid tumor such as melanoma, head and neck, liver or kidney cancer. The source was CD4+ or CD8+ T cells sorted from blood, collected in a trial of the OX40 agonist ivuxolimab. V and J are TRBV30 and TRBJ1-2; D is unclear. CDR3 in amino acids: CAWSGAEGYSSGGYTF. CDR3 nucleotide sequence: TGTGCCTGGAGTGGGGCAGAAGGGTACTCCTCGGGGGGCTACACCTTC. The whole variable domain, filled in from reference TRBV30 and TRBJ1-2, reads SQTIHQWPATLVQPVGSPLSLECTVEGTSNPNLYWYRQAAGRGLQLLFYSVGIGQISSEVPQNLSASRPQDRQFILSSKKLLLSDSGFYLCAWSGAEGYSSGGYTFGSGTRLTVV.